The T cell receptor (beta chain) under discussion was sequenced for a study of T-cell memory formation after mild COVID-19. Study-wide points: The study found balanced CD4/CD8 in clones contracting day 15 to 85 and a CD4+ lean in later expanders.

TCRdb reprocessed the 5' RACE reads with MiXCR, giving one entry per CDR3 protein. The sample includes tens of thousands of distinct CDR3 sequences, 16% seen only once; the top ten take about 33%. V dropped 3 bases and J dropped 5 bases, with 18 bases sitting between them. The CDR3 totals 15 residues. In germline, CDR1 is SGHRS, CDR2 YFSETQ. This clonotype was picked up many times. The antigen is not known. V is TRBV5-1 and J is TRBJ2-7; D is possibly TRBD1 or TRBD2 (5 bases each). This TCR was recovered from an adult woman who had mild COVID-19 (a few samples of this study predate the infection). Cell type and time point are not known. Sequences were obtained from PBMCs or a T cell subset sorted from them (not recorded which). CDR3 DNA sequence: TGCGCCAGCAGCTCCCGTTTCACGGGGCCGGACGAGCAGTACTTC. Translating it yields CASSSRFTGPDEQYF.